This T cell receptor beta chain was found in a study of T cell responses to AZD1222 COVID-19 vaccine. Points from the study as a whole: At baseline, seropositivity was found in only a handful of AZD1222 recipients. Reportedly, close to half of spike-specific TCRs are directed against unmutated variant regions. Two doses of AZD1222 preceded a rise in Spike-specific TCR breadth and depth.

Sequencing was performed with immunoSEQ multiplex PCR; in TCRdb, only in-frame clones are kept and a portion is missing. The sample holds roughly 250,000 clones, over 90% seen once. The CDR3 contains 21 residues. Trimming cost V 5 bases and J 6 bases; bases outside gene matches: 24. On this clone itself: The antigen is not known.

This TCR derives from an adult in good health. Sequenced material: peripheral blood, taken on day 0 of AZD1222 vaccination. The chain couples TRBV5-3 to TRBJ2-7, with 15 bases lining up with TRBD2. TRBV5-3 is treated as an ORF (open reading frame) with a function not yet certain. CDR3 sequence (DNA): TGTGCCAGAAGAGAGGAGTCGGTAGGGACTAGCGGGAGGCGGGTGAGTGCCGAGCAGTACTTC. Its protein product is CARREESVGTSGRRVSAEQYF.